The 9 T cell receptor beta chains in this list originate from one sample, sequenced in a study of human T cells and chemical hapten exposure. As to time point: patch test 3, about 24 weeks after DPC sensitization. Treatment: therapeutic diphenylcyclopropenone sensitization with weekly scalp DPC. Whole blood that had not been fractionated was the source of extracted total RNA. TCRdb passed the RACE reads through MiXCR, listing each CDR3 protein once. The sample holds some 36,000 distinct CDR3 sequences, 9.5% seen once. Here the sequenced sample was whole blood, taken in connection with sensitization to the hapten diphenylcyclopropenone (DPC). All receptors come from a man aged 50-60 years with alopecia areata. Some clones in this sample may be carry-over from other donors' samples.

The sample holds many counts of this clonotype. This rearrangement joins TRBV4-3 to TRBJ2-3; D call uncertain. The CDR3 runs to 16 residues. Trimming took off 1 base at V and 2 bases at J, with 13 bases between the two ends. The germline CDR1 and CDR2 sequences are LGHNA and YSLEER. The CDR3 here is CASSQGAPTTTDTQYF. The CDR3 coding sequence is TGCGCCAGCAGCCAAGGGGCACCTACGACCACAGATACGCAGTATTTT.

In this sample, this clonotype turned up many times. The CDR3, as DNA: TGTGCCAGCAGCTTAGCTCTAGATTACAGCTACGAGCAGTACTTC. Its translation: CASSLALDYSYEQYF. The genes are TRBV7-2 and TRBJ2-7; D ambiguous. Germline lookup yields CDR1 SGHTA and CDR2 FQGNSA. The CDR3 spans 15 residues. V gave up 0 bases and J gave up 3 bases, with 12 bases separating them.

The chain uses TRBV28 and TRBJ2-1; 7 positions agree with TRBD2. V lost 3 bases to trimming and J lost 8 bases; unmatched junction nucleotides: 7. CDR1 and CDR2 (germline): MDHEN, SYDVKM. The CDR3 sequence is 14 residues long. CDR3 in DNA: TGTGCCAGCAGTTTGACTAGCCGGCTGGATGAGCAGTTCTTC. It specifies CASSLTSRLDEQFF.

This clonotype is labeled as medium-sized. The chain carries TRBV6-1 and TRBJ1-5; a possible D gene is TRBD1 (5 bases). The CDR3 spans 14 residues. The germline CDR1 and CDR2 sequences are MNHNS and SASEGT. The ends were cut back, 6 bases at V and 6 bases at J, with 15 bases in the middle. CDR3 DNA sequence: TGTGCCAGCAGCAGACTGGGGACGGGTCAGCCCCAGCATTTT. This translates into CASSRLGTGQPQHF.

This clonotype showed up many times. The J gene is TRBJ2-1, the V gene TRBV4-1; maybe TRBD2 (5 bases). The length of the CDR3 is 15 residues. Germline V gene data show CDR1 as MGHRA and CDR2 as YSYEKL. Trimming shortened V by 1 base and J by 4 bases, and 11 bases separated the two germline ends. The CDR3 region has the DNA TGCGCCAGCAGCCAAGGGAGTGGGAGATACAATGAGCAGTTCTTC. The encoded protein is CASSQGSGRYNEQFF.

This sequence joins TRBV5-1 and TRBJ1-1; 9 nucleotides match TRBD1. V lost 4 bases and J lost 11; bases outside the gene matches: 12. CDR3 length equals 14 residues. Germline lookup yields CDR1 SGHRS and CDR2 YFSETQ. The DNA for the CDR3 is TGCGCCAGCAGCCCGGGACAGGGTGTTGATTTGGCTTTCTTT. Translating it yields CASSPGQGVDLAFF.

The rearrangement uses TRBV12-3 or TRBV12-4 and TRBJ2-1; the D gene is possibly TRBD2 (6 bases). This CDR3 spans 15 amino acids. V lost 6 bases and J 2 bases, leaving 14 bases between the germline ends. The CDR3 nucleotides are TGTGCCAGCAGCGGAGGGCCTCGGGCCTACAATGAGCAGTTCTTC. Its translation is CASSGGPRAYNEQFF.

This clonotype has only a few counts. The gene calls are TRBV29-1 and TRBJ2-3; tentatively, D is TRBD1 (6 bases). Germline CDR1 SQVTM, CDR2 ANQGSEA. The CDR3 totals 15 residues. V was pared by 5 bases and J by 2 bases, with 17 bases between. The CDR3 is CSVSSFRGPTDTQYF. CDR3 nucleotide sequence: TGCAGCGTTTCTAGTTTCAGGGGACCCACAGATACGCAGTATTTT.

The table lists this clonotype with many counts. The chain couples TRBV12-3 or TRBV12-4 to TRBJ1-6; no firm D call. The CDR3 has 14 amino acids. V gave up 6 bases and J gave up 0 bases, with 6 bases separating them. Here the CDR3 reads CASSSGSYNSPLHF. CDR3 DNA sequence: TGTGCCAGCAGCTCCGGCTCCTATAATTCACCCCTCCACTTT.